Each of the 32 T cell receptor beta chains below was sequenced from the same sample in a study of beta chain features in type 1 diabetes. The investigators reverse transcribed all of the isolated RNA, so they sequenced expressed TCRB transcripts. Sequencing used immunoSEQ multiplex PCR; TCRdb keeps in-frame clones, though not all of them. The sample records 600,000 to 650,000 clones, around a sixth being singletons. Source material: naive CD4+ T cells from blood. The receptors stem from a man between 18 and 29 years old in good health.

The V gene is TRBV7-2, the J gene TRBJ2-1; 7 bases agree with TRBD1. The germline V gene encodes CDR1 SGHTA and CDR2 FQGNSA. This CDR3 has 18 amino acids. V dropped 6 bases and J dropped 7; count of bases not matched to a gene: 21. The CDR3 sequence: CASSFSRWGQTTRNEQFF. The CDR3 DNA follows: TGTGCCAGCAGTTTCTCAAGATGGGGACAGACGACAAGGAATGAGCAGTTCTTC. The full variable domain, its missing parts supplied by reference TRBV7-2 and TRBJ2-1, is GAGVSQSPSNKVTEKGKDVELRCDPISGHTALYWYRQSLGQGLEFLIYFQGNSAPDKSGLPSDRFSAERTGGSVSTLTIQRTQQEDSAVYLCASSFSRWGQTTRNEQFFGPGTRLTVL.

The CDR3 DNA reads TGTGCCAGCAGTTTGGGGGGAGCCAAAAACATTCAGTACTTC. Its translation: CASSLGGAKNIQYF. This chain joins TRBV27 and TRBJ2-4; maybe TRBD2 (6 bases). With 3 bases removed from V and 0 bases from J, the gap between germline ends came to 6 bases. Germline-derived CDR1 and CDR2 are MNHEY and SMNVEV (reference sequence). The CDR3 length is 14 residues.

The chain links TRBV18 to TRBJ2-7, with TRBD1 matching over 11 bases. The CDR3 covers 15 residues. Germline V gene lookup returns CDR1 KGHSH and CDR2 LQKENI. With V trimmed by 5 bases and J by 1 base, 4 bases remained unmatched. The CDR3 is CASSTGQGASYEQYF. As DNA, the CDR3 is TGTGCCAGCTCAACAGGACAGGGGGCTTCCTACGAGCAGTACTTC.

V gene TRBV14 combines with J gene TRBJ2-7, with D perhaps TRBD1 (6 bases). Trimming took off 2 bases at V and 6 bases at J, with 17 bases between the two ends. Germline CDR1 reads SGHDN; CDR2 reads FVKESK. The length of the CDR3 is 15 residues. CDR3 in amino acids: CASSQTGSPGGEQYF. The CDR3 region has the DNA TGTGCCAGCAGCCAAACAGGGAGCCCTGGGGGCGAGCAGTACTTC.

This clone was detected a few times. This chain connects TRBV7-3 to TRBJ2-7; 9 bases map to TRBD1. The CDR3 covers 15 residues. CDR1 is SGHTA, CDR2 FQGTGA, per germline. The V gene end was trimmed by 4 bases and the J gene end by 1 base; junction bases not matched to a gene: 5. In nucleotides, the CDR3 is TGTGCCAGCAGCTCCGTCGGGACAGGGTCCTACGAGCAGTACTTC. Residues: CASSSVGTGSYEQYF.

This clone was observed a handful of times. The J gene is TRBJ2-2, the V gene TRBV30, with 9 bases identical to TRBD1. The germline V gene has CDR1 GTSNPN and CDR2 SVGIG (reference sequence). V lost 2 bases, J lost 3 bases, and 4 bases stayed unmatched. CDR3 size: 15 residues. This chain's CDR3 is CAWSLGDRDTGELFF. The CDR3 nucleotides are TGTGCCTGGAGTCTAGGGGACAGGGACACCGGGGAGCTGTTTTTT.

The chain's CDR3 is CSDRGYNEQFF. The DNA for the CDR3 is TGCAGCGACAGGGGCTACAATGAGCAGTTCTTC. This chain uses TRBV29-1 with TRBJ2-1; 7 nucleotides match TRBD1. Germline V gene sequence: CDR1 SQVTM, CDR2 ANQGSEA. V lost 7 bases and J lost 3; bases outside the gene matches: 0. The CDR3 length is 11 residues.

This clone has a handful of counts. The rearrangement links TRBV5-6 to TRBJ2-7; D gene ambiguous. V lost 4 bases and J 12 bases, leaving 8 bases between the germline ends. The V gene's germline CDR1 is SGHDT and CDR2 YYEEEE. The CDR3 has 9 residues. The CDR3 is CASSLPLYF. The CDR3 nucleotides read TGTGCCAGCAGCCTTCCCCTGTACTTC.

The table lists this clone with a count of one. The DNA for the CDR3 is TGTGCCAGCAGCACCTCTAGCGGGAGCAATGAGCAGTTCTTC. Translation: CASSTSSGSNEQFF. This rearrangement joins TRBV7-3 to TRBJ2-1, with 10 bases identical to TRBD2. V gave up 5 bases and J gave up 6 bases; unmatched junction bases: 4. Germline CDR1 and CDR2: SGHTA and FQGTGA. There are 14 residues in the CDR3.

There are a few counts of this clone. This chain connects TRBV4-1 to TRBJ1-5; D is uncertain. Germline CDR1 MGHRA, CDR2 YSYEKL. With 3 bases removed from V and 4 bases from J, the gap between germline ends came to 13 bases. This CDR3 is 15 amino acids long. CDR3 loop: CASSQRAGGNQPQHF. In DNA, the CDR3 is TGCGCCAGCAGCCAGAGGGCAGGCGGGAATCAGCCCCAGCATTTT.

The sample holds a few counts of this clone. The same CDR3 arises from other DNA sequences in this sample as well. This chain links TRBV9 with TRBJ2-1, with a tentative D call TRBD1 (5 bases). V was trimmed by 0 bases and J by 4 bases, leaving 11 bases between them. This CDR3 region has 15 residues. The V gene's germline CDR1 is SGDLS and CDR2 YYNGEE. CDR3 sequence reads: CASSVEVRTYNEQFF. In nucleotides, the CDR3 is TGTGCCAGCAGCGTAGAAGTACGGACATACAATGAGCAGTTCTTC.

This clone was counted only a few times. The chain couples TRBV6-1 to TRBJ1-1; TRBD1 is a possible D gene (5 bases). V was pared by 11 bases and J by 0 bases, with 10 bases between. The CDR3 runs to 12 residues. Germline CDR1 and CDR2: MNHNS and SASEGT. The CDR3 loop is CALYRMNTEAFF. The CDR3 region has the DNA TGTGCCCTCTACAGGATGAACACTGAAGCTTTCTTT.

The chain uses TRBV28 and TRBJ2-4; tentative D call: TRBD2 (7 bases). Germline V gene lookup returns CDR1 MDHEN and CDR2 SYDVKM. Trimming took 3 bases from V and 0 from J, leaving 12 bases between them. The CDR3 extends over 16 amino acids. CDR3 sequence: CASSLAGAIAKNIQYF. As DNA, the CDR3 is TGTGCCAGCAGTTTGGCGGGGGCTATAGCCAAAAACATTCAGTACTTC.

V is TRBV5-1 and J is TRBJ2-3; no reliable D call. The CDR3 extends over 13 amino acids. The germline V gene encodes CDR1 SGHRS and CDR2 YFSETQ. The V end lost 3 bases, the J end lost 0 bases, and 5 bases lay between the germline ends. CDR3 loop: CASSYDSTDTQYF. As DNA, the CDR3 is TGCGCCAGCAGCTACGATAGCACAGATACGCAGTATTTT.

This chain connects TRBV27 to TRBJ1-3; possibly TRBD1 for D (5 bases). Germline V gene data show CDR1 as MNHEY and CDR2 as SMNVEV (reference sequence). The CDR3 loop spans 15 amino acids. The ends were cut back, 1 base at V and 2 bases at J, with 9 bases in the middle. CDR3 loop: CASSLYRGPGNTIYF. The CDR3 nucleotides are TGTGCCAGCAGTTTATACCGGGGCCCTGGAAACACCATATATTTT.

This clone was counted only a few times. The J gene is TRBJ2-3, the V gene TRBV5-1, with 11 bases lining up with TRBD2. With V trimmed by 3 bases and J by 5 bases, 8 bases remained unmatched. The CDR3 sequence is 16 residues long. Germline loops: CDR1 SGHRS, CDR2 YFSETQ. For the CDR3, the DNA is TGCGCCAGCAGCTATAAGACTAGCGGGGAGGGAGATACGCAGTATTTT. Amino acids: CASSYKTSGEGDTQYF.

This clone was counted between two and nine times. The chain joins TRBV7-2 to TRBJ2-2; 8 bases agree with TRBD2. The J segment lost 6 bases and the V segment lost 1 base, leaving 7 bases of the junction unmatched. The CDR3 loop spans 16 amino acids. Germline V gene lookup returns CDR1 SGHTA and CDR2 FQGNSA. This CDR3 is CASSLVGGLVAGELFF. CDR3 DNA: TGTGCCAGCAGCTTAGTGGGGGGACTAGTAGCCGGGGAGCTGTTTTTT.

The chain joins TRBV28 to TRBJ2-7; TRBD2 aligns across 10 bases. Germline V gives CDR1 MDHEN, CDR2 SYDVKM. This CDR3 contains 13 residues. V shed 6 bases and J 7 bases; nucleotides not matched to a gene: 6. The CDR3 loop is CASRSGRAVEQYF. For the CDR3, the DNA is TGTGCCAGCAGAAGCGGGAGGGCTGTTGAGCAGTACTTC.

V and J are TRBV7-2 and TRBJ2-4; TRBD2 aligns across 15 bases. CDR3 length: 19 residues. The junction had 14 bases not matched to a gene; V was cut back by 3 bases and J by 8 bases. Germline V lookup: CDR1 SGHTA, CDR2 FQGNSA. The CDR3, as DNA: TGTGCCAGCAGCTTCCAATCCCCGCCTGGGACTAGCGGGAGGCACATTCAGTACTTC. This gives the protein CASSFQSPPGTSGRHIQYF.

Note on this clone: Other nucleotide sequences in the sample specify the same CDR3. V gene TRBV18 combines with J gene TRBJ2-4, with no clear D. V was cut by 0 bases and J by 0 bases, with 6 bases left in between. The CDR3 runs 15 residues. Germline-derived CDR1 and CDR2 are KGHSH and LQKENI. CDR3: CASSPPSLAKNIQYF. CDR3 nucleotides: TGTGCCAGCTCACCACCGTCGCTAGCCAAAAACATTCAGTACTTC.

The rearrangement joins TRBV27 to TRBJ2-1, with TRBD2 as a possible D gene (6 bases). V was cut by 3 bases and J by 2 bases, with 14 bases left in between. CDR1 is MNHEY and CDR2 is SMNVEV in the germline V gene (reference sequence). The length of the CDR3 is 16 residues. The CDR3 nucleotides are TGTGCCAGCAGTTTCCGACTAGGCAGGGCCTACAATGAGCAGTTCTTC. This encodes CASSFRLGRAYNEQFF.

This clone has a handful of counts. V gene TRBV5-1 combines with J gene TRBJ2-7, with D possibly being TRBD1 (6 bases). Trimming shortened V by 0 bases and J by 8 bases, and 18 bases separated the two germline ends. The CDR3 consists of 15 residues. Germline values: CDR1 SGHRS, CDR2 YFSETQ. The CDR3 DNA reads as TGCGCCAGCAGCTTGGGGGCAGGGGTCCCTACGCAGCAGTACTTC. Its protein product is CASSLGAGVPTQQYF.

The V gene is TRBV29-1, the J gene TRBJ2-5; 9 bases are a match to TRBD1. Germline V CDR1 and CDR2: SQVTM, ANQGSEA. V lost 7 bases, J lost 1 base, and 7 bases stayed unmatched. CDR3 length: 14 residues. CDR3 region: CSAIQGAPQETQYF. CDR3 bases: TGCAGCGCTATACAGGGGGCGCCCCAAGAGACCCAGTACTTC.

The rearrangement links TRBV5-4 to TRBJ2-3; 8 bases align to TRBD1. Germline V gene lookup returns CDR1 SGHNT and CDR2 YYREEE (reference sequence). The CDR3 has 15 residues. V lost 4 bases to trimming and J lost 0 bases; unmatched junction nucleotides: 4. For the CDR3, the DNA is TGTGCCAGCAGCGTTAGACAGGGGAGCACAGATACGCAGTATTTT. The encoded protein is CASSVRQGSTDTQYF.

V and J are TRBV7-2 and TRBJ1-2; no firm D call. Germline lookup yields CDR1 SGHTA and CDR2 FQGNSA. The CDR3 is 13 amino acids. Trimming left V 5 bases short and J 1 base short, with 8 bases between. CDR3 protein: CASSLQSNYGYTF. CDR3 coding DNA: TGTGCCAGCAGCCTACAGAGTAACTATGGCTACACCTTC.

The gene calls are TRBV29-1 and TRBJ2-5; maybe TRBD2 (5 bases). This CDR3 has 12 residues. V was pared by 5 bases and J by 4 bases, with 11 bases between. Germline CDR1 and CDR2: SQVTM and ANQGSEA. The CDR3 spells CSVSVGRETQYF. CDR3 bases: TGCAGCGTTTCGGTAGGGAGAGAGACCCAGTACTTC.

V gene TRBV9 combines with J gene TRBJ2-6; D gene ambiguous. Trimming shortened V by 3 bases and J by 4 bases, and 11 bases separated the two germline ends. Germline V gene lookup returns CDR1 SGDLS and CDR2 YYNGEE. The CDR3 consists of 15 residues. The CDR3 region has the DNA TGTGCCAGCAGCGCCTTTTTTGGCGGGGCCAACGTCCTGACTTTC. Translating gives CASSAFFGGANVLTF.

The chain employs TRBV2 and TRBJ1-2; no firm D call. CDR1 SNHLY and CDR2 FYNNEI come from the germline V gene. The ends were cut back, 5 bases at V and 4 bases at J, with 23 bases in the middle. The length of the CDR3 is 17 residues. This CDR3 is CASSWVVRMIRVYGYTF. For the CDR3, the DNA is TGTGCCAGCAGTTGGGTCGTACGGATGATTCGCGTCTATGGCTACACCTTC.

The sample holds a few counts of this clone. The rearrangement uses TRBV7-9 and TRBJ2-5; possible D gene TRBD1, 6 bases. CDR3 length: 15 amino acids. Trimming left V 4 bases short and J 4 bases short, with 16 bases between. Germline V lookup: CDR1 SEHNR, CDR2 FQNEAQ (reference sequence). CDR3 protein: CASSSNRVWGETQYF. Here the CDR3 DNA reads TGTGCCAGCAGCTCGAACAGGGTTTGGGGAGAGACCCAGTACTTC.

This clone was observed a handful of times. This rearrangement joins TRBV27 to TRBJ1-2; D possibly corresponds to TRBD1 (5 bases). CDR3 length: 13 amino acids. Trimming shortened V by 5 bases and J by 8 bases, and 15 bases separated the two germline ends. Germline V gives CDR1 MNHEY, CDR2 SMNVEV (reference sequence). The CDR3 DNA follows: TGTGCCAGCAGTCCACCCGTCGGGGGGGGCTACACCTTC. Protein: CASSPPVGGGYTF.

This clone was counted only a few times. This chain joins TRBV4-3 and TRBJ2-1; D is undetermined. V was trimmed by 0 bases and J by 8 bases, leaving 8 bases between them. CDR3 size: 13 residues. The V gene's germline CDR1 is LGHNA and CDR2 YSLEER. CDR3 loop: CASSQDNTDEQFF. The CDR3 coding sequence is TGCGCCAGCAGCCAAGATAATACGGATGAGCAGTTCTTC.

J is TRBJ2-1 and V is TRBV7-2; D gene unclear. V gave up 0 bases and J gave up 7 bases, with 13 bases separating them. Germline V gene sequence: CDR1 SGHTA, CDR2 FQGNSA. This CDR3 has 15 amino acids. DNA of the CDR3: TGTGCCAGCAGCTTAGCTTCGGGTTATCAAAATGAGCAGTTCTTC. Translating it yields CASSLASGYQNEQFF.